This T cell receptor (beta chain) is from a study of cytomegalovirus exposure and HLA in healthy donors. Background on the study: Across more than 350 genotyped donors, 81% landed in the Caucasian-associated ancestry cluster. Study-level results: In an earlier analysis, productive rearrangement rates for most beta V segments clustered near 87% or 30%. In a later analysis, several top co-occurrence clusters appeared linked to parvovirus B19, influenza, CMV and Epstein-Barr virus.

As concerns this clone: No antigen is known for it.

Germline V gives CDR1 SGHRS, CDR2 YFSETQ. V gave up 1 base and J gave up 3 bases, with 17 bases separating them. CDR3 length equals 16 residues. Use of 60 Vbeta and 13 Jbeta primers characterized the PCR. Repertoires were generated with immunoSEQ multiplex PCR, while TCRdb's copy carries only in-frame clones and drops some. The table lists 200,000 to 250,000 clones, about 80% of them singletons, with 0.58% in the top ten. Sequencing input: PBMCs. The sequence was collected from a woman in her 40s in good health and CMV-seronegative. J is TRBJ2-7 and V is TRBV5-1; possibly TRBD1 for D (6 bases). Here the CDR3 reads CASSLSAGVIGYEQYF. The CDR3 DNA sequence: TGCGCCAGCAGCTTGTCGGCAGGGGTAATTGGCTACGAGCAGTACTTC.